The count of the clone carrying this T cell receptor beta chain is one. This entry is derived from a study of blood T cell repertoires in COVID-19. The wider study: Samples taken during acute and convalescent COVID-19 were collected in the United States, Italy and Spain. T cells, B-cell-depleted T cells, or PBMCs provided the cDNA or gDNA that served as material.

In the original analysis: Estimates of nucleated cell counts were drawn from the amplification of reference gene primers. TCRdb keeps only in-frame clones here, not all; method: immunoSEQ multiplex PCR. The V and J calls and the clone size are those of that table, but D and trimming were determined from the DNA. The sample yields about 75,000 clones, roughly 88% seen once. Looked up from germline, CDR1 is MGHDK and CDR2 is SYGVNS. Trimming shortened V by 6 bases and J by 1 base, and 12 bases separated the two germline ends. This CDR3 has 15 amino acids. Sequencing was done on a sample of peripheral blood. V usage is TRBV25-1 and J usage is TRBJ2-2, with D maybe TRBD2 (6 bases). This TCR derives from a human donor in a cohort sampled during active COVID-19. The DNA of the CDR3 is TGTGCCAGCAGCCATCTAGCGAGGAACACCGGGGAGCTGTTTTTT. Translated: CASSHLARNTGELFF.